Below are 22 T cell receptor beta chains sequenced from a single sample in a study of CD8 T cells in ankylosing spondylitis. One entry per CDR3 protein, called by TCRdb with MiXCR from the 5' RACE reads. This sample yields about 89,000 distinct CDR3 sequences, of which 27% are seen a single time; over 50% belongs to the top ten. The source material was blood, either unsorted or a sorted T cell fraction (not recorded which). All receptors come from a male donor with ankylosing spondylitis or in good health (not recorded which).

V usage is TRBV7-7 and J usage is TRBJ2-5; 9 bases are a match to TRBD1. The ends lost 5 bases at V and 4 bases at J; junction bases unmatched: 8. The CDR3 sequence is 15 residues long. Germline V gene data show CDR1 as SSHAT and CDR2 as FNYEAQ (reference sequence). The CDR3 loop is CASSNGQGIRETQYF. CDR3 sequence (DNA): TGTGCCAGCAGCAATGGACAGGGGATCCGAGAGACCCAGTACTTC.

This chain joins TRBV4-1 and TRBJ1-5; D possibly corresponds to TRBD1 (5 bases). Trimming took 2 bases from V and 4 from J, leaving 12 bases between them. This CDR3 contains 15 residues. The V gene's germline CDR1 is MGHRA and CDR2 YSYEKL. CDR3: CASSQLFQGNQPQHF. The CDR3 DNA reads TGCGCCAGCAGCCAACTTTTCCAGGGAAATCAGCCCCAGCATTTT.

The chain combines TRBV5-1 with TRBJ2-7, with TRBD2 identical over 9 bases. CDR3 length equals 13 residues. The germline V gene has CDR1 SGHRS and CDR2 YFSETQ. V trimming: 6 bases; J trimming: 4 bases; junction bases outside the gene matches: 5. The CDR3 loop reads CASTSSGIYEQYF. CDR3 nucleotides: TGCGCCAGCACTTCTAGCGGGATATACGAGCAGTACTTC.

The V and J genes are TRBV7-2 and TRBJ1-2; no firm D call. The CDR3 spans 10 residues. V shed 3 bases and J shed 8 bases, with 4 bases lying between them. Germline CDR1 SGHTA, CDR2 FQGNSA. CDR3 sequence: CASSFIGYTF. CDR3 bases: TGTGCCAGCAGCTTTATCGGCTACACCTTC. Together with reference TRBV7-2 and TRBJ1-2, the CDR3 gives the full variable domain: GAGVSQSPSNKVTEKGKDVELRCDPISGHTALYWYRQSLGQGLEFLIYFQGNSAPDKSGLPSDRFSAERTGGSVSTLTIQRTQQEDSAVYLCASSFIGYTFGSGTRLTVV.

The sample holds a few counts of this clonotype. The chain employs TRBV20-1 and TRBJ2-3; a possible D gene is TRBD1 (6 bases). Trimming took off 3 bases at V and 2 bases at J, with 18 bases between the two ends. CDR3 length: 16 residues. Germline V lookup: CDR1 DFQATT, CDR2 SNEGSKA (reference sequence). Here the CDR3 DNA reads TGCAGTGCTAGTGGTGTCAGGGGCCGCGACACAGATACGCAGTATTTT. This gives the protein CSASGVRGRDTDTQYF.

The chain links TRBV5-1 to TRBJ2-1, with a possible D match to TRBD2 (7 bases). CDR1 SGHRS and CDR2 YFSETQ come from the germline V gene. The CDR3 spans 13 residues. Trimming left V 1 base short and J 8 bases short, with 10 bases between. CDR3 amino acids: CASSLRGAHEQFF. The CDR3, as DNA: TGCGCCAGCAGCTTGCGGGGGGCTCATGAGCAGTTCTTC.

The chain carries TRBV19 and TRBJ1-2; D not resolved. Germline V gene sequence: CDR1 LNHDA, CDR2 SQIVND (reference sequence). V was shortened by 3 bases and J by 5 bases, with 13 bases between the two germline ends. This CDR3 contains 14 residues. CDR3 nucleotide sequence: TGTGCCAGTAGTATGTTAGAGGTGGAATATGGCTACACCTTC. Its translation: CASSMLEVEYGYTF.

CDR3 DNA sequence: TGTGCCAGCAGTTTAGGCGGGACAGTGAACGAGCAGTACTTC. This gives the protein CASSLGGTVNEQYF. This sequence joins TRBV27 and TRBJ2-7, with D possibly matching TRBD1 (7 bases). From germline, CDR1 is MNHEY and CDR2 SMNVEV (reference sequence). Trimming cost V 2 bases and J 5 bases, with 13 bases left between them. This CDR3 spans 14 amino acids.

There are a few counts of this clonotype. The chain recombines TRBV2 with TRBJ2-1, with D perhaps TRBD2 (6 bases). V shed 8 bases and J shed 5 bases, with 13 bases lying between them. This CDR3 is 13 amino acids long. Germline assignment: CDR1 SNHLY and CDR2 FYNNEI. The CDR3 sequence: CASGGTNHNEQFF. CDR3 bases: TGTGCCAGCGGGGGGACGAACCACAATGAGCAGTTCTTC.

Ten or more counts support this clonotype. V is TRBV29-1 and J is TRBJ2-3; no reliable D call. Germline values: CDR1 SQVTM, CDR2 ANQGSEA. Trimming removed 0 bases at V and 5 bases at J, with 15 bases between. This CDR3 spans 15 amino acids. The CDR3 DNA reads TGCAGCGTTGAAGAGCAGGATACCTCACGAGATACGCAGTATTTT. It translates to CSVEEQDTSRDTQYF.

This clonotype was counted only a few times. The chain carries TRBV20-1 and TRBJ2-1, with D unclear. Looked up from germline, CDR1 is DFQATT and CDR2 is SNEGSKA (reference sequence). Trimming removed 6 bases at V and 3 bases at J, with 12 bases between. The CDR3 length is 13 residues. The CDR3: CSAFRLGYNEQFF. The CDR3 region has the DNA TGCAGTGCCTTTAGACTTGGCTACAATGAGCAGTTCTTC.

The chain joins TRBV12-3 or TRBV12-4 to TRBJ1-2, with unresolved D. CDR3 size: 14 residues. V lost 2 bases to trimming and J lost 5 bases, with 12 bases between them. CDR3 region: CASSLSLRSYGYTF. As DNA, the CDR3 is TGTGCCAGCAGTTTAAGTTTACGGTCATATGGCTACACCTTC.

The CDR3 loop reads CASSYGDRRNEKLFF. In nucleotides, the CDR3 is TGTGCCAGCAGTTACGGCGACAGGAGAAATGAAAAACTGTTTTTT. The chain couples TRBV6-5 to TRBJ1-4, with a possible D match to TRBD1 (6 bases). The CDR3 contains 15 residues. V lost 2 bases and J 5 bases, leaving 12 bases between the germline ends. Per germline, CDR1 MNHEY and CDR2 SVGAGI.

This clonotype was observed at least ten times. This chain joins TRBV5-1 and TRBJ2-7, with TRBD1 identical over 7 bases. The CDR3 totals 15 residues. V trimming: 4 bases; J trimming: 2 bases; junction bases outside the gene matches: 9. From germline, CDR1 is SGHRS and CDR2 YFSETQ. CDR3 in DNA: TGCGCCAGCAGCCCTTCTCTGGGACAGCCCTACGAGCAGTACTTC. This codes for CASSPSLGQPYEQYF.

V is TRBV4-1 and J is TRBJ2-1; a possible D gene is TRBD2 (5 bases). The V end lost 1 base, the J end lost 1 base, and 14 bases lay between the germline ends. CDR3 size: 17 residues. Germline V CDR1 and CDR2: MGHRA, YSYEKL. The CDR3 DNA is TGCGCCAGCAGCCAAGTCGATCTCGGACTTTCCTACAATGAGCAGTTCTTC. This sequence encodes CASSQVDLGLSYNEQFF.

This sequence joins TRBV5-1 and TRBJ2-1; D may match TRBD1 or TRBD2 (5 bases each). The CDR3 runs 15 residues. V was shortened by 1 base and J by 3 bases, with 11 bases between the two germline ends. Germline V gene sequence: CDR1 SGHRS, CDR2 YFSETQ. CDR3 amino acids: CASSLRDGLYNEQFF. The DNA for the CDR3 is TGCGCCAGCAGCTTGAGGGACGGCCTCTACAATGAGCAGTTCTTC. The full variable domain, in which reference TRBV5-1 and TRBJ2-1 provide the parts outside the CDR3, is KAGVTQTPRYLIKTRGQQVTLSCSPISGHRSVSWYQQTPGQGLQFLFEYFSETQRNKGNFPGRFSGRQFSNSRSEMNVSTLELGDSALYLCASSLRDGLYNEQFFGPGTRLTVL.

The V gene is TRBV7-6, the J gene TRBJ2-5; D is undetermined. Trimming stripped 4 bases from V and 8 bases from J, with 17 bases between. The germline V gene has CDR1 SGHVS and CDR2 FNYEAQ. The CDR3 covers 14 residues. CDR3: CASSSDRREFTQYF. CDR3 nucleotides: TGTGCCAGCAGCTCCGATAGAAGAGAATTTACCCAGTACTTC.

The sample holds many counts of this clonotype. DNA for the CDR3: TGTGCCAGCAGCTTGGTGATCACAGATACGCAGTATTTT. It codes for CASSLVITDTQYF. V gene TRBV5-6 combines with J gene TRBJ2-3; D remains ambiguous. This CDR3 is 13 amino acids long. V shed 0 bases and J shed 2 bases, with 4 bases lying between them. CDR1 is SGHDT, CDR2 YYEEEE, per germline.

This clonotype occurred a few times. The rearrangement joins TRBV4-1 to TRBJ2-1; 7 nucleotides agree with TRBD1. Trimming at V came to 1 base and at J to 1 base, leaving 7 bases not matched to a gene. CDR1 is MGHRA and CDR2 is YSYEKL in the germline V gene. This CDR3 comprises 17 residues. DNA of the CDR3: TGCGCCAGCAGCCAAGTTCTGAGACAGGGATCCTACAATGAGCAGTTCTTC. Translation: CASSQVLRQGSYNEQFF.

The table lists this clonotype with a count of one. The chain recombines TRBV5-1 with TRBJ2-2; 8 nucleotides agree with TRBD1. Germline V CDR1 and CDR2: SGHRS, YFSETQ. CDR3 length equals 16 residues. V lost 7 bases, J lost 3 bases, and 11 bases stayed unmatched. The CDR3 coding sequence is TGCGCCAGCTCAACCCAGGGGGCTGATTACACCGGGGAGCTGTTTTTT. This encodes CASSTQGADYTGELFF.

This sequence joins TRBV10-3 and TRBJ2-1; 12 bases match TRBD2. Germline V gives CDR1 ENHRY, CDR2 SYGVKD. V lost 10 bases and J lost 0; bases outside the gene matches: 10. The CDR3 extends over 17 amino acids. The CDR3 sequence: CATHRTSGTSSYNEQFF. The DNA of the CDR3 is TGTGCCACCCACCGGACTAGCGGGACCAGCTCCTACAATGAGCAGTTCTTC.

The gene calls are TRBV5-1 and TRBJ2-2, with D possibly being TRBD2 (5 bases). From germline, CDR1 is SGHRS and CDR2 YFSETQ. V lost 4 bases to trimming and J lost 3 bases, with 19 bases between them. CDR3 length: 17 amino acids. CDR3 in amino acids: CASSRSLARGDTGELFF. For the CDR3, the DNA is TGCGCCAGCAGCCGCTCTTTAGCGCGAGGAGACACCGGGGAGCTGTTTTTT.